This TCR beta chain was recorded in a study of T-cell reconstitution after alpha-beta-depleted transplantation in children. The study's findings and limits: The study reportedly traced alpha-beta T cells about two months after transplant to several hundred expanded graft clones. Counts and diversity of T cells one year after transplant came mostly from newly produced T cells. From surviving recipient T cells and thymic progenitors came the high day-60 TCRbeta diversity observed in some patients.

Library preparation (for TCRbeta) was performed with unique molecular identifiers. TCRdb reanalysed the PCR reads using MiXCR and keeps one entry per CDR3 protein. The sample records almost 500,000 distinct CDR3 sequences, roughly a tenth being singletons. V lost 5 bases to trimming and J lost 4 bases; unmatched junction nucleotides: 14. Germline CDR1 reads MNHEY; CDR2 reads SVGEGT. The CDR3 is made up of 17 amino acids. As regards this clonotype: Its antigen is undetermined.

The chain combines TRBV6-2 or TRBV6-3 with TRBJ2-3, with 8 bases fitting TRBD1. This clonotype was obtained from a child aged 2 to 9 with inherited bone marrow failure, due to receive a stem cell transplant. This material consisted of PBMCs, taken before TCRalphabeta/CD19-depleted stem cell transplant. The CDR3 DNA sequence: TGTGCCAGCAGTCCGTTCCGCCGACAGGGGAGGTCAGATACGCAGTATTTT. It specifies CASSPFRRQGRSDTQYF.